The 25 T cell receptor beta chains below come from one sample, sequenced in a study of blood T cell repertoires in COVID-19. Produced via immunoSEQ multiplex PCR; TCRdb's table is partial and in-frame only. This sample has roughly 55,000 clones, with 60% to 85% found just once. Sequenced input: peripheral blood. The receptor set was obtained from a human donor with active or convalescent COVID-19. The donor label of this sample is uncertain.

This clone was found many times. V usage is TRBV18 and J usage is TRBJ1-4; 7 positions match TRBD1. CDR1 and CDR2 from the germline V gene are KGHSH and LQKENI. Losses at the gene ends were 2 bases for V and 4 bases for J; bases not matched to a gene: 4. This CDR3 is built from 15 residues. The CDR3 nucleotides read TGTGCCAGCTCACCAAGGGGACAGCATAATGAAAAACTGTTTTTT. As protein: CASSPRGQHNEKLFF.

The CDR3 DNA sequence: TGTGCCAGCAGCGTACACTCGAAGAACACCGGGGAGCTGTTTTTT. This encodes CASSVHSKNTGELFF. This chain joins TRBV9 and TRBJ2-2; D gene unclear. CDR3 size: 15 residues. V was pared by 1 base and J by 1 base, with 8 bases between. CDR1 and CDR2 (germline): SGDLS, YYNGEE.

In this sample, this clone turned up a few times. The V gene is TRBV6-5, the J gene TRBJ1-1, with TRBD1 matching over 9 bases. The CDR3 loop spans 13 amino acids. V lost 7 bases to trimming and J lost 8 bases; unmatched junction nucleotides: 8. Germline V gene lookup returns CDR1 MNHEY and CDR2 SVGAGI. CDR3 sequence (DNA): TGTGCCAGCATTATGACAGGGGGAGTAGAAGCTTTCTTT. Its protein is CASIMTGGVEAFF.

CDR3 coding DNA: TGTGCCTGGAGTGCCCGGGACAGGGTGGGAAACACCATATATTTT. The encoded protein is CAWSARDRVGNTIYF. J is TRBJ1-3 and V is TRBV30, with 9 bases matching TRBD1. CDR1 GTSNPN and CDR2 SVGIG come from the germline V gene (reference sequence). V lost 1 base to trimming and J lost 4 bases; unmatched junction nucleotides: 5. This CDR3 spans 15 amino acids.

This chain joins TRBV30 and TRBJ1-2; D is undetermined. The CDR3 is made up of 16 amino acids. Germline V lookup: CDR1 GTSNPN, CDR2 SVGIG (reference sequence). Trimming shortened V by 0 bases and J by 5 bases, and 19 bases separated the two germline ends. The CDR3 loop reads CAWSVPGLTVGYGYTF. As DNA, the CDR3 is TGTGCCTGGAGTGTTCCAGGACTCACGGTTGGGTATGGCTACACCTTC.

The gene calls are TRBV2 and TRBJ1-4, with no clear D. Germline V gene sequence: CDR1 SNHLY, CDR2 FYNNEI. CDR3 length equals 15 residues. Trimming removed 6 bases from V and 0 bases from J, with 11 bases in between. DNA for the CDR3: TGTGCCAGCAGATTGCTTACTGCAACTAATGAAAAACTGTTTTTT. Translation: CASRLLTATNEKLFF.

The rearrangement joins TRBV6-4 to TRBJ1-1; maybe TRBD1 (5 bases). The germline gives CDR1 MRHNA, CDR2 SNTAGT. V was trimmed by 0 bases and J by 5 bases, leaving 10 bases between them. The CDR3 has 14 residues. Here the CDR3 DNA reads TGTGCCAGCAGTGACTCGAATCGGGGGACTGAAGCTTTCTTT. This translates into CASSDSNRGTEAFF.

This clone came up a few times. The chain uses TRBV28 and TRBJ1-2; D might be TRBD1 (5 bases). V was cut by 4 bases and J by 8 bases, with 8 bases left in between. Germline V gives CDR1 MDHEN, CDR2 SYDVKM. This CDR3 comprises 11 residues. The CDR3 DNA follows: TGTGCCAGCAGTTACCAGGGCGGCTACACCTTC. Its protein product is CASSYQGGYTF.

This chain links TRBV9 with TRBJ2-5, with D maybe TRBD2 (6 bases). The CDR3 covers 14 residues. From germline, CDR1 is SGDLS and CDR2 YYNGEE. Between the trimmed V and J ends, which lost 0 bases and 2 bases, there was a span of 8 bases. The CDR3 protein is CASSVGAGQETQYF. The CDR3, as DNA: TGTGCCAGCAGCGTAGGCGCGGGACAAGAGACCCAGTACTTC.

The J gene is TRBJ2-1, the V gene TRBV9; 12 bases fit TRBD2. The germline gives CDR1 SGDLS, CDR2 YYNGEE. The CDR3 loop spans 15 amino acids. V was clipped by 4 bases and J by 9 bases; unmatched bases: 8. The CDR3 sequence is CASSTGLAGRAEQFF. CDR3 bases: TGTGCCAGCAGCACCGGACTAGCGGGACGGGCTGAGCAGTTCTTC.

This clone was observed a handful of times. The chain combines TRBV30 with TRBJ1-6; D remains ambiguous. Germline CDR1 GTSNPN, CDR2 SVGIG (reference sequence). CDR3 length: 14 residues. Trimming removed 2 bases at V and 9 bases at J, with 14 bases between. CDR3 DNA: TGTGCCTGGAGTTTCCCCGCTACGGGTTCACCCCTCCACTTT. Encoded protein: CAWSFPATGSPLHF.

For the CDR3, the DNA is TGTGCCAGCAGCCAAGAGTACAGGGGAAGTTACGAGCAGTACTTC. Its protein product is CASSQEYRGSYEQYF. The chain uses TRBV14 and TRBJ2-7; TRBD1 agrees at 7 bases. The germline gives CDR1 SGHDN, CDR2 FVKESK. V dropped 0 bases and J dropped 4; count of bases not matched to a gene: 6. The CDR3 sequence is 15 residues long. Full variable domain (missing parts from reference TRBV14 and TRBJ2-7): EAGVTQFPSHSVIEKGQTVTLRCDPISGHDNLYWYRRVMGKEIKFLLHFVKESKQDESGMPNNRFLAERTGGTYSTLKVQPAELEDSGVYFCASSQEYRGSYEQYFGPGTRLTVT.

The CDR3: CASSPEEQGNQPQHF. In DNA, the CDR3 is TGTGCCAGCAGCCCGGAAGAGCAGGGCAATCAGCCCCAGCATTTT. The V and J genes are TRBV21-1 and TRBJ1-5; no DNA check was done on the table's D call, TRBD1. TRBV21-1 is labeled a pseudogene. The CDR3 totals 15 residues.

This clone was counted a few times. The V and J genes are TRBV20-1 and TRBJ1-5; TRBD1 agrees at 7 bases. CDR3 length: 14 amino acids. Germline V gene lookup returns CDR1 DFQATT and CDR2 SNEGSKA (reference sequence). The ends lost 3 bases at V and 3 bases at J; junction bases unmatched: 5. The CDR3 is CSASRQGNNQPQHF. In DNA form, the CDR3 reads TGCAGTGCTAGTCGACAGGGTAACAATCAGCCCCAGCATTTT.

The rearrangement links TRBV24-1 to TRBJ1-2; 9 bases line up with TRBD1. This CDR3 comprises 13 residues. V shed 2 bases, J shed 8 bases, and the junction held 2 bases outside the gene matches. Germline loops: CDR1 KGHDR, CDR2 SFDVKD. CDR3 amino acids: CATSDWTGEGYTF. CDR3 sequence (DNA): TGTGCCACCAGTGATTGGACAGGGGAAGGCTACACCTTC.

The genes are TRBV7-8 and TRBJ2-7; a weak D match, TRBD2 (7 bases). Between the trimmed V and J ends, which lost 5 bases and 7 bases, there was a span of 21 bases. The CDR3 spans 15 residues. Germline assignment: CDR1 SGHVS and CDR2 FQNEAQ. The CDR3 spells CASSPGGGTVLEQYF. CDR3 DNA: TGTGCCAGCAGCCCGGGGGGCGGGACTGTCCTAGAGCAGTACTTC.

V and J are TRBV4-1 and TRBJ2-2, with 9 nucleotides matching TRBD2. CDR1 is MGHRA and CDR2 is YSYEKL in the germline V gene. CDR3 length equals 20 residues. The V and J ends lost 3 bases and 4 bases, in that order; junction bases with no gene match: 18. The CDR3 loop reads CASSHPGLAYRTASTGELFF. The DNA for the CDR3 is TGCGCCAGCAGCCACCCGGGACTAGCCTATAGGACGGCGAGCACCGGGGAGCTGTTTTTT.

The V and J genes are TRBV6-2 or TRBV6-3 and TRBJ2-5; D is unclear. The ends were cut back, 4 bases at V and 5 bases at J, with 20 bases in the middle. Germline CDR1 and CDR2: MNHEY and SVGEGT. The CDR3 totals 16 residues. The CDR3 DNA reads as TGTGCCAGCAGTTCCCCATTAGCACCCACGGTCGAGACCCAGTACTTC. This codes for CASSSPLAPTVETQYF.

The chain joins TRBV11-3 to TRBJ2-1; 8 bases are shared with TRBD2. V shed 1 base and J 4 bases; nucleotides not matched to a gene: 9. This CDR3 has 17 amino acids. CDR1 SGHNT and CDR2 YENEEA come from the germline V gene. The chain's CDR3 is CASSLGTTSGYYNEQFF. Written as DNA, the CDR3 is TGTGCCAGCAGCTTAGGTACCACTAGCGGTTATTACAATGAGCAGTTCTTC. The full variable domain, in which reference TRBV11-3 and TRBJ2-1 provide the parts outside the CDR3, is EAGVVQSPRYKIIEKKQPVAFWCNPISGHNTLYWYLQNLGQGPELLIRYENEEAVDDSQLPKDRFSAERLKGVDSTLKIQPAELGDSAVYLCASSLGTTSGYYNEQFFGPGTRLTVL.

This rearrangement joins TRBV18 to TRBJ1-2, with 7 bases identical to TRBD1. With V trimmed by 7 bases and J by 7 bases, 15 bases remained unmatched. CDR3 length: 15 amino acids. Germline V gene data show CDR1 as KGHSH and CDR2 as LQKENI. The CDR3 loop is CASLTSLTGKGGYTF. CDR3 DNA: TGTGCCAGCTTGACCTCATTGACAGGGAAGGGTGGCTACACCTTC.

This chain uses TRBV7-2 with TRBJ2-7; 9 bases align to TRBD1. V lost 5 bases to trimming and J lost 0 bases; unmatched junction nucleotides: 5. This CDR3 spans 15 amino acids. The germline V gene has CDR1 SGHTA and CDR2 FQGNSA. The DNA of the CDR3 is TGTGCCAGCAGCCCCCTGGGACAGGGCTCCTACGAGCAGTACTTC. Its translation: CASSPLGQGSYEQYF.

This clone was detected only a few times. Here the CDR3 reads CASSSRRGYQETQYF. Written as DNA, the CDR3 is TGCGCCAGCAGCTCACGCAGGGGGTACCAAGAGACCCAGTACTTC. This chain joins TRBV5-1 and TRBJ2-5, with TRBD1 matching over 7 bases. Germline V gives CDR1 SGHRS, CDR2 YFSETQ. This CDR3 contains 15 residues. V was pared by 3 bases and J by 0 bases, with 5 bases of the junction left unmatched.

The V call is TRBV2, the J call TRBJ2-1; 10 bases are shared with TRBD2. Germline CDR1 SNHLY, CDR2 FYNNEI. Unmatched junction bases numbered 4, after V lost 11 bases and J lost 3 bases. The CDR3 is made up of 13 amino acids. CDR3 sequence (DNA): TGTGCCCCCGGGACTAGCGACTACAATGAGCAGTTCTTC. This sequence encodes CAPGTSDYNEQFF.

The chain links TRBV6-5 to TRBJ2-5; unclear D gene. The CDR3 spans 13 residues. Trimming removed 7 bases from V and 1 base from J, with 10 bases in between. Germline V gene data show CDR1 as MNHEY and CDR2 as SVGAGI. CDR3 amino acids: CASIRSVQETQYF. The CDR3 DNA reads TGTGCCAGCATCCGTTCGGTCCAAGAGACCCAGTACTTC.

This chain links TRBV18 with TRBJ1-1; TRBD1 matches at 11 bases. The germline V gene has CDR1 KGHSH and CDR2 LQKENI. Trimming removed 3 bases from V and 4 bases from J; junction bases left unmatched: 16. The CDR3 has 19 residues. In DNA form, the CDR3 reads TGTGCCAGCTCACCCTTACGGTCGGACAGGGGGCGTACGAGCACTGAAGCTTTCTTT. Its protein product is CASSPLRSDRGRTSTEAFF.